The clone carrying this T cell receptor beta chain appeared a few times. Repertoires were generated with immunoSEQ multiplex PCR, while TCRdb's copy carries only in-frame clones and drops some. The table includes 270,000 or so clones, 85% to 90% detected once. The data were taken from a study of blood T cell repertoires in COVID-19. As for the study in general: Italy, Spain and the United States were the sources of the convalescent and acute COVID-19 samples.

With 3 bases removed from V and 5 bases from J, the gap between germline ends came to 13 bases. This CDR3 is 14 amino acids long. CDR1 and CDR2 from the germline V gene are MGHRA and YSYEKL. Sequencing was done on a sample of peripheral blood. J is TRBJ1-1 and V is TRBV4-1, with D maybe TRBD1 (6 bases). The source is a woman younger than 45 with COVID-19, enrolled during active disease. DNA of the CDR3: TGCGCCAGCAGCCACGTTACTCAGGGGACTGAAGCTTTCTTT. This codes for CASSHVTQGTEAFF.